This is a list of T cell receptor beta chains from one sample in a study of CD8+ T cells in alopecia areata. Using immunoSEQ multiplex PCR, the repertoire was profiled, and TCRdb retains in-frame clones only, with some absent. The sample consists of about 250,000 clones, 60% of them appearing once. The sequencing here drew on CD4+ T cells sorted from blood, taken between weeks 51 and 52, from a patient treated with tofacitinib. Receptors were obtained from a human donor with alopecia areata. Each CDR3 is given without its conserved first and last residue. A D gene is named only where the DNA matches it firmly.

10 TRBD1 TRBJ2-1 TRBV10-3 AITQGAHEQF
9 NA TRBJ2-5 TRBV6-6 ASSLQETQY
15 NA TRBJ2-2 TRBV4-1 ASSQDYPAVWSGELF
12 NA TRBJ2-2 TRBV30 AWSALTGTGELF
12 NA TRBJ2-1 TRBV5-1 ASSLAVTPREQF
12 NA TRBJ2-7 TRBV29-1 SDPSGGLSHEQY
12 TRBD2 TRBJ2-1 TRBV29-1 SCWTRAGVNEQF
14 NA TRBJ2-6 TRBV23-1 AGRQLPRSGANVLT
10 NA TRBJ2-3 TRBV2 ASSDSSTPQY
14 TRBD1 TRBJ2-1 TRBV6-1 ASSDYWTGPYNEQF
9 NA TRBJ1-6 TRBV2 ASSEYRTVH
9 NA TRBJ2-5 TRBV30 ASTGQETQY
10 NA TRBJ1-1 TRBV29-1 SVRAGHTEAF
11 NA TRBJ1-2 TRBV5-1 ASSFEARYGYT
12 TRBD1 TRBJ1-6 TRBV7-9 ASSRGTAASPLH
10 NA TRBJ2-5 TRBV5-6 ASTLGEETQY
11 NA TRBJ1-1 TRBV29-1 SSPAKGSTEAF
11 NA TRBJ1-3 TRBV29-1 SANTLSGNTIY
12 NA TRBJ2-2 TRBV29-1 SVRGVTNTGELF
10 NA TRBJ2-1 TRBV19 ASSSTGNEQF
9 NA TRBJ1-2 TRBV30 AWSVAGAVT
9 NA TRBJ1-5 TRBV25-1 ASSEGGIKH
15 TRBD2 TRBJ2-4 TRBV5-1 ASSLEGTTLAKNIQY
13 NA TRBJ2-1 TRBV29-1 SVFDRISSYNEQF
11 NA TRBJ2-7 TRBV6-6 ASRPSAGNEQY
11 NA TRBJ1-2 TRBV6-5 ASRPRDNYGYT
10 NA TRBJ1-6 TRBV7-2 ASSLVETPLH
12 NA TRBJ2-4 TRBV6-6 ASRIPVPQNIQY
12 TRBD1 TRBJ2-7 TRBV30 AWSVQGGSGEQY
13 TRBD2 TRBJ2-3 TRBV25-1 ASSVAGGPLDTQY
12 TRBD1 TRBJ2-3 TRBV4-1 ASVSQGGTDTQY
12 NA TRBJ2-1 TRBV7-2 ASSLGESYNEQF
11 NA TRBJ2-7 TRBV29-1 SVGTAAGYEQY
13 TRBD1 TRBJ2-7 TRBV5-1 ASSLGDRGFDEQY
12 TRBD1 TRBJ1-6 TRBV7-2 ASSYNRGASPLH
11 TRBD2 TRBJ2-1 TRBV29-1 SGERGGFDEQF
11 NA TRBJ1-2 TRBV6-5 ASSLRQPSGYT
10 NA TRBJ1-2 TRBV29-1 SADRRPGGYT
11 TRBD1 TRBJ2-5 TRBV10-3 AISGTGQETQY
11 TRBD1 TRBJ2-1 TRBV18 ASSPGVGQGEF
11 NA TRBJ2-3 TRBV5-8 ASPGGRTDTQY
12 TRBD2 TRBJ2-3 TRBV30 AWSVLAGADTQY
14 NA TRBJ1-3 TRBV5-4 ASSPTTVPSGNTIY
13 NA TRBJ1-5 TRBV6-8 AGRRRGETYQPQH
13 TRBD1 TRBJ1-5 TRBV19 ATAGGAGHSQPQH
13 TRBD2 TRBJ2-1 TRBV7-2 ASSSLAGVYNEQF
11 NA TRBJ2-1 TRBV25-1 ASSDRLASEQF
12 NA TRBJ2-1 TRBV7-3 ASSQGRAYNEQF
14 NA TRBJ2-6 TRBV5-1 ASSLVGSSGANVLT
10 NA TRBJ2-1 TRBV25-1 ASDGVYNEQF
11 NA TRBJ2-4 TRBV29-1 SVFGERGNIQY
13 TRBD1 TRBJ2-3 TRBV19 ASRLRDRPSDTQY
11 TRBD1 TRBJ2-7 TRBV14 ASRPTGIHEQY
12 TRBD1 TRBJ1-2 TRBV5-4 ASSPGTGKGGYT
13 NA TRBJ2-3 TRBV5-4 ASSLGTRSTDTQY